This entry concerns a single TCR beta chain. V was pared by 10 bases and J by 6 bases, with 27 bases between. The CDR3 has 17 amino acids. In germline, CDR1 is MNHGY, CDR2 SAAAGT. This sample was included in a study of T cell changes during pregnancy in multiple sclerosis. The data were produced by immunoSEQ multiplex PCR, yet TCRdb's version contains in-frame clones alone and is incomplete. This table has tens of thousands of clones, 85% to 95% appearing once. The origin of this receptor is a female donor in good health, enrolled as a control in a pregnancy study. This sequence joins TRBV6-8 and TRBJ2-2, with D perhaps matching TRBD2 (6 bases). The source was CD8+ T cells from peripheral blood mononuclear cells, collected in the third trimester of pregnancy. CDR3 loop: CAILGRKIEPGAGELFF. In DNA form, the CDR3 reads TGTGCCATCCTTGGGCGTAAGATTGAACCGGGGGCCGGGGAGCTGTTTTTT.